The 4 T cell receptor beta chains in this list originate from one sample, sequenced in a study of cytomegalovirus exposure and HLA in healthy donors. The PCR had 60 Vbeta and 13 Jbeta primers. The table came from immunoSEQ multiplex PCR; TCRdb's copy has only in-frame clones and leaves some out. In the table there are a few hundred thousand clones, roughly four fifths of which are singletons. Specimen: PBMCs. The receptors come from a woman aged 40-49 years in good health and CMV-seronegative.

The CDR3 is CASSQSSGNTIYF. Here the CDR3 DNA reads TGCGCCAGCAGTCAATCCTCCGGAAACACCATATATTTT. V gene TRBV23-1 combines with J gene TRBJ1-3; D is undetermined. TRBV23-1 is labeled an ORF, and its function is uncertain. Between the trimmed V and J ends, which lost 0 bases and 4 bases, there was a span of 4 bases. The CDR3 contains 13 residues.

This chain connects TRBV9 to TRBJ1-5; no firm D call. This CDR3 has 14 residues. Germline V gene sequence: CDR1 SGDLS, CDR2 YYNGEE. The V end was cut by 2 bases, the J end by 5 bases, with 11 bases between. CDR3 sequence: CASSVKAADQPQHF. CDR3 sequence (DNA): TGTGCCAGCAGCGTGAAGGCGGCGGATCAGCCCCAGCATTTT. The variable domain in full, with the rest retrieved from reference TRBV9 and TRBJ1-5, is DSGVTQTPKHLITATGQRVTLRCSPRSGDLSVYWYQQSLDQGLQFLIQYYNGEERAKGNILERFSAQQFPDLHSELNLSSLELGDSALYFCASSVKAADQPQHFGDGTRLSIL.

Written as DNA, the CDR3 is TGTGCCAGCAGTTTAGGAAGGGGCGGCAATCAGCCCCAGCATTTT. Residues: CASSLGRGGNQPQHF. This chain uses TRBV27 with TRBJ1-5, with D tentatively TRBD1 (5 bases). The CDR3 covers 15 residues. The V gene's germline CDR1 is MNHEY and CDR2 SMNVEV (reference sequence). V was pared by 2 bases and J by 2 bases, with 10 bases between.

CDR3 DNA: TGTGCCAGCAGCTTAGACAGGGGATATGGCTACACCTTC. Encoded protein: CASSLDRGYGYTF. The chain joins TRBV7-3 to TRBJ1-2; 8 bases are a match to TRBD1. The germline V gene encodes CDR1 SGHTA and CDR2 FQGTGA. The CDR3 is made up of 13 amino acids. Germline trimming cut 2 bases from V and 5 bases from J; bases unmatched to any gene: 1. Full variable domain (rest looked up from reference TRBV7-3 and TRBJ1-2): GAGVSQTPSNKVTEKGKYVELRCDPISGHTALYWYRQSLGQGPEFLIYFQGTGAADDSGLPNDRFFAVRPEGSVSTLKIQRTERGDSAVYLCASSLDRGYGYTFGSGTRLTVV.